There are many counts of the clone carrying this T cell receptor (beta chain). These data come from a study of regulatory T cells in long-lasting Graves disease. Described time point: newly diagnosed GD, antithyroid drugs for less than 3 months. The TCR library was made from RNA extracted from PBMCs. CDR3 size: 14 residues. Germline loops: CDR1 SGHVS, CDR2 FQNEAQ. V lost 1 base, J lost 5 bases, and 11 bases lay in between. Construction of the TCR beta libraries employed iRepertoire HTBI primers in conjunction with Arm-PCR of CDR3 regions. From the multiplex PCR reads, TCRdb called clonotypes with MiXCR, one entry per CDR3 protein. The sample gives 400,000 to 450,000 distinct CDR3 sequences, about 15% of which show up once; roughly a tenth is in the top ten. This sample also belongs to another study, concerning T cells in Graves' hyperthyroidism and ophthalmopathy.

Sequencing was performed on peripheral blood mononuclear cells (PBMCs), taken at new diagnosis, from a patient treated with antithyroid drugs. The receptor comes from a woman in her twenties or thirties with Graves disease. The chain combines TRBV7-8 with TRBJ2-5; D ambiguous. CDR3 coding DNA: TGTGCCAGCAGCTTAGTGGTGGCTCGGGAGACCCAGTACTTC. Amino acids: CASSLVVARETQYF.